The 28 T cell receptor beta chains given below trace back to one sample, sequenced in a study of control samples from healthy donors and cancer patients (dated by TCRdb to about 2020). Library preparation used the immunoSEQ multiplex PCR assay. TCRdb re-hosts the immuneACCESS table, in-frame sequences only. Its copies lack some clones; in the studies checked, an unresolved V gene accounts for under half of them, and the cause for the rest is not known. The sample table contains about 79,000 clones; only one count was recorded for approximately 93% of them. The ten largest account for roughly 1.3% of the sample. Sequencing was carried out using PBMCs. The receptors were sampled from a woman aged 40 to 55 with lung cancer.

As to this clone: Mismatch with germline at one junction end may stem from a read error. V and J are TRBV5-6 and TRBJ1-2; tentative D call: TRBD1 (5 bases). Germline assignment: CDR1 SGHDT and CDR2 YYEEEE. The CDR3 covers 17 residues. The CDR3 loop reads CASSLVGREGNNYGYTF. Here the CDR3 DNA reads TGTGCTAGCAGCTTGGTGGGCAGGGAGGGCAATAACTATGGCTACACCTTC.

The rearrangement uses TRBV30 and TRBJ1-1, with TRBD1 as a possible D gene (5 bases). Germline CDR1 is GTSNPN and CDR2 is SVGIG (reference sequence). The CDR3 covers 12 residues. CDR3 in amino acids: CAWGRIAPEAFF. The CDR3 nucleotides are TGTGCTTGGGGACGGATCGCACCTGAAGCTTTCTTT. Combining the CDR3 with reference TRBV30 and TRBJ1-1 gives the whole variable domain SQTIHQWPATLVQPVGSPLSLECTVEGTSNPNLYWYRQAAGRGLQLLFYSVGIGQISSEVPQNLSASRPQDRQFILSSKKLLLSDSGFYLCAWGRIAPEAFFGQGTRLTVV.

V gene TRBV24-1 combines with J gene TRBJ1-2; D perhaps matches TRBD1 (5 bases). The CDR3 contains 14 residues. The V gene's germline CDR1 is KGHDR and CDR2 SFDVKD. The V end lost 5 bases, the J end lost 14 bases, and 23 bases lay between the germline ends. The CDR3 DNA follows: TGTGCCACCAGTGGTCTCTCCGGGACGGACGAAAGGACCTTC. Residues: CATSGLSGTDERTF.

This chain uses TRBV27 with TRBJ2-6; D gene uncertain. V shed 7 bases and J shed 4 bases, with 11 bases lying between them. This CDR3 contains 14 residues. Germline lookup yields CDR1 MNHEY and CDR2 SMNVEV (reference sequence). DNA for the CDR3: TGTGCCAGCAACATGGGGTACGGGGCCAACGTCCTGACTTTC. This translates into CASNMGYGANVLTF.

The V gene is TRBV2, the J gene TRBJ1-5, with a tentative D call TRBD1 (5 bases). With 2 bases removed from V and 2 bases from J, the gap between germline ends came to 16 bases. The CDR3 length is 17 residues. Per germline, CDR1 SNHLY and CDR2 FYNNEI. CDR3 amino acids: CASSEIGDLEGNQPQHF. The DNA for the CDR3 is TGTGCCAGCAGTGAAATTGGGGACCTAGAGGGCAATCAGCCCCAGCATTTT.

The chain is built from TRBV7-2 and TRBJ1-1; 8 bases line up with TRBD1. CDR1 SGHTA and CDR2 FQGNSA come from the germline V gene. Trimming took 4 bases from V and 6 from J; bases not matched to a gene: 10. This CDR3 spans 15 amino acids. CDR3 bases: TGTGCCAGCAGCTCGACAGGGGTTAGATCCCCTGAAGCTTTCTTT. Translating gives CASSSTGVRSPEAFF.

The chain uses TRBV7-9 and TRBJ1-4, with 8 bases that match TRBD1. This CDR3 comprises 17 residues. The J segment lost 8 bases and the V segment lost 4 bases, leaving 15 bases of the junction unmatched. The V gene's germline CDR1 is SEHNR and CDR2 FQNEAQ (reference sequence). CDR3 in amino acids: CASSSRVETGANEKLFF. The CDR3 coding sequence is TGTGCCAGCAGCTCCCGAGTAGAGACAGGGGCGAACGAAAAACTGTTTTTT. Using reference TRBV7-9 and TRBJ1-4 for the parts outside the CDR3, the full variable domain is DTGVSQNPRHKITKRGQNVTFRCDPISEHNRLYWYRQTLGQGPEFLTYFQNEAQLEKSRLLSDRFSAERPKGSFSTLEIQRTEQGDSAMYLCASSSRVETGANEKLFFGSGTQLSVL.

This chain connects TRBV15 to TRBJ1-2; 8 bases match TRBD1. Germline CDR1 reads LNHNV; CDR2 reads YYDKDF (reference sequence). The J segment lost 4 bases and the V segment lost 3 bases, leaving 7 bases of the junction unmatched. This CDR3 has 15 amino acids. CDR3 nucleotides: TGTGCCACCAGCAGTGACAGGGGCCTCGGCTATGGCTACACCTTC. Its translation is CATSSDRGLGYGYTF.

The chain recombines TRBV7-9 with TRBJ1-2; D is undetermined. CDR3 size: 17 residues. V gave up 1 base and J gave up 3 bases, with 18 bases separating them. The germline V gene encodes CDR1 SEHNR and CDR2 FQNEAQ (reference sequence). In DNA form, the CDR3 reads TGTGCCAGCAGCTTAGAATCTATTGGTGGTACCTACTATGGCTACACCTTC. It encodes CASSLESIGGTYYGYTF.

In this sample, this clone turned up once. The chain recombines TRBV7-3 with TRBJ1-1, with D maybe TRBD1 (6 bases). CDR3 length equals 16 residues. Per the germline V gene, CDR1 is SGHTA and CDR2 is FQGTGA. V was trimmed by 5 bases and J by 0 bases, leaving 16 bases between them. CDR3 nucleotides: TGTGCCAGCAGCCCTCGGACAGATCCCATGAACACTGAAGCTTTCTTT. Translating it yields CASSPRTDPMNTEAFF.

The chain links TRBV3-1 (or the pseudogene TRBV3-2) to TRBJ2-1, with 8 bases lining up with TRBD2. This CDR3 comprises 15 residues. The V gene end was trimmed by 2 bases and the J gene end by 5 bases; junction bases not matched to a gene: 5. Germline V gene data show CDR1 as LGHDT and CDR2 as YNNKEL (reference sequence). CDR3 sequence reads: CASSQPGLEHNEQFF. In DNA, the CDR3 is TGTGCCAGCAGCCAACCGGGACTAGAACACAATGAGCAGTTCTTC.

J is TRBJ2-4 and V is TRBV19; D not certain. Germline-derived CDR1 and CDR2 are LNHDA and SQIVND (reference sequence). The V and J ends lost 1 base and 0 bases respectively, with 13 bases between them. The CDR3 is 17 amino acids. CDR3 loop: CASSIVASKVAKNIQYF. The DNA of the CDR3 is TGTGCCAGTAGTATAGTTGCCAGTAAGGTAGCCAAAAACATTCAGTACTTC.

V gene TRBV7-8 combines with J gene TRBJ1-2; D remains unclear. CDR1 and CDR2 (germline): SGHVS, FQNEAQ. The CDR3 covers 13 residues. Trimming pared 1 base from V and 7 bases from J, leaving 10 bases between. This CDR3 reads CASSLVREGGYTF. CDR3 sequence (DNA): TGTGCCAGCAGCTTAGTAAGGGAAGGTGGCTACACCTTC.

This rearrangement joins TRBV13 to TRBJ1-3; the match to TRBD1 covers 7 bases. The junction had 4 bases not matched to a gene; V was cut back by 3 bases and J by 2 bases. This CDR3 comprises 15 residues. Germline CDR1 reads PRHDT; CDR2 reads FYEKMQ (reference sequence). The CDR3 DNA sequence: TGTGCCAGCAGCTTTAGGGGGCGAGCTGGAAACACCATATATTTT. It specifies CASSFRGRAGNTIYF.

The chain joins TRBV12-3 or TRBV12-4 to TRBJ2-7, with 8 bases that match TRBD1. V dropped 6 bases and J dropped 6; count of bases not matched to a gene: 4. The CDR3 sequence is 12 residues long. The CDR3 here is CASSTGGFEQYF. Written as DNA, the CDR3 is TGTGCCAGCAGCACAGGGGGGTTCGAGCAGTACTTC.

Written as DNA, the CDR3 is TGTGCCAGCAGCCAAGGTCCGGGGGGCGTCTATGGCTACACCTTC. This translates into CASSQGPGGVYGYTF. This chain connects TRBV3-1 (or the pseudogene TRBV3-2) to TRBJ1-2, with D perhaps TRBD1 (6 bases). CDR3 length equals 15 residues. Looked up from germline, CDR1 is LGHDT and CDR2 is YNNKEL (reference sequence). V lost 1 base to trimming and J lost 4 bases, with 13 bases between them.

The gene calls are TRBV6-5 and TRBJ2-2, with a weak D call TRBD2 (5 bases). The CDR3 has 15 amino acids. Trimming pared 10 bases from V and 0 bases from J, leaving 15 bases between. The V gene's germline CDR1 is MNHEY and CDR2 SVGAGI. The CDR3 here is CATLFLGANTGELFF. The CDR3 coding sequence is TGTGCCACCTTATTTTTGGGAGCGAACACCGGGGAGCTGTTTTTT.

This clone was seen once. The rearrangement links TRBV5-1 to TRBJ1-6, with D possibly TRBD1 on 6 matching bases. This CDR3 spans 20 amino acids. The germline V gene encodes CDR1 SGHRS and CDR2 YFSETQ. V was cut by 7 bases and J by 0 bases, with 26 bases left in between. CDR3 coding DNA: TGCGCCAGCTCTACACAGGGAGCATCCCCTACACTCTCCTATAATTCACCCCTCCACTTT. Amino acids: CASSTQGASPTLSYNSPLHF. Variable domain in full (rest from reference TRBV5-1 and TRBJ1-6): KAGVTQTPRYLIKTRGQQVTLSCSPISGHRSVSWYQQTPGQGLQFLFEYFSETQRNKGNFPGRFSGRQFSNSRSEMNVSTLELGDSALYLCASSTQGASPTLSYNSPLHFGNGTRLTVT.

The CDR3 spells CASSQGGSYNEQFF. CDR3 DNA: TGTGCCAGCAGTCAGGGGGGATCCTACAATGAGCAGTTCTTC. The J gene is TRBJ2-1, the V gene TRBV5-4; TRBD1 might be the D (7 bases). CDR1 is SGHNT, CDR2 YYREEE, per germline (reference sequence). Between the trimmed V and J ends, which lost 5 bases and 1 base, there was a span of 10 bases. This CDR3 comprises 14 residues.

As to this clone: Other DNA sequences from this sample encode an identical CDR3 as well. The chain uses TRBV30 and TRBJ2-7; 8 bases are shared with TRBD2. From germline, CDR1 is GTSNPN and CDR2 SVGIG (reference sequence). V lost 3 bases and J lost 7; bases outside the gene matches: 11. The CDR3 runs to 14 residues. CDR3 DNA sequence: TGTGCCTGGAGGCCCAGTTACCGGGGGGGGGAGCAGTACTTC. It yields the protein CAWRPSYRGGEQYF.

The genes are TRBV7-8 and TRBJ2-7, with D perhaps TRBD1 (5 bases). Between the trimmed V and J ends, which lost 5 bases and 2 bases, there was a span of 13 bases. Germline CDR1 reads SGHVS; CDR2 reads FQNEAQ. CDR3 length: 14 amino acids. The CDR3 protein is CASSPPARAYEQYF. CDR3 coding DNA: TGTGCCAGCAGCCCCCCGGCCAGGGCCTACGAGCAGTACTTC.

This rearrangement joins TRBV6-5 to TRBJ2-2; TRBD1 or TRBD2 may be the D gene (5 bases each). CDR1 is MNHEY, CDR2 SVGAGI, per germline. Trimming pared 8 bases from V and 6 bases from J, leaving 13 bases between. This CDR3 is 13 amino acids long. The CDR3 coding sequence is TGTGCCAGCGAGGGGTTTGGGGCCGGGGAGCTGTTTTTT. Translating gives CASEGFGAGELFF.

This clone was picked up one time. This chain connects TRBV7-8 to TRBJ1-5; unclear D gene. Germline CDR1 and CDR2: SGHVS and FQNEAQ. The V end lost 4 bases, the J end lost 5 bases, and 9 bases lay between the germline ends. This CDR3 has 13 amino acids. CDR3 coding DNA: TGTGCCAGCAGCTCCGATTGGTATCAGCCCCAGCATTTT. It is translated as CASSSDWYQPQHF. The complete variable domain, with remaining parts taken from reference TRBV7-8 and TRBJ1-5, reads GAGVSQSPRYKVAKRGQDVALRCDPISGHVSLFWYQQALGQGPEFLTYFQNEAQLDKSGLPSDRFFAERPEGSVSTLKIQRTQQEDSAVYLCASSSDWYQPQHFGDGTRLSIL.

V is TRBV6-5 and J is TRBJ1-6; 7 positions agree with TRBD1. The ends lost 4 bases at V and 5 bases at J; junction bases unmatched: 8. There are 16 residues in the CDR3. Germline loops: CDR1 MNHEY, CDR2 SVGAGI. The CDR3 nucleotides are TGTGCCAGCAGTTCGTCGACAGGGTTTGATAATTCACCCCTCCACTTT. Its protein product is CASSSSTGFDNSPLHF.

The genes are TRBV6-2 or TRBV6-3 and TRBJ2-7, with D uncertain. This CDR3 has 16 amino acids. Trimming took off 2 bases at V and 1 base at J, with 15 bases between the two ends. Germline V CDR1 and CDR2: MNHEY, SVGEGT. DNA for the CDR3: TGTGCCAGCAGTTACGGCTTGAGTCAGGTTTCCTACGAGCAGTACTTC. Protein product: CASSYGLSQVSYEQYF.

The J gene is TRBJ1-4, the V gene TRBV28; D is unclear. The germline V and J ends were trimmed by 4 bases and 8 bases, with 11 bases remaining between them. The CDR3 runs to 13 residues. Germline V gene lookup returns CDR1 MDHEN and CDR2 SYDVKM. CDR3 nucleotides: TGTGCCAGCAGTTCCCATTCACGGGAAAAACTGTTTTTT. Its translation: CASSSHSREKLFF.

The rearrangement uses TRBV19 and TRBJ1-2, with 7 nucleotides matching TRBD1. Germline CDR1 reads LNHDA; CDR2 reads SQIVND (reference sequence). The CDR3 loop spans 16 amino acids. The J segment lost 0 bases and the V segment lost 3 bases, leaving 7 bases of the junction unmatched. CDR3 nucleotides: TGTGCCAGTAGTATCTTAAGGGGACAGTCTAACTATGGCTACACCTTC. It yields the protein CASSILRGQSNYGYTF.

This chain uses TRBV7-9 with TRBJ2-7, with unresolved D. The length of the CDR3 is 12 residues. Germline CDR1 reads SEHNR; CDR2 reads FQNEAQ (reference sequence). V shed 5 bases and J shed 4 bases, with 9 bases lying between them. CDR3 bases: TGTGCCAGCAGCCACCCGGAGTACGAGCAGTACTTC. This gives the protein CASSHPEYEQYF. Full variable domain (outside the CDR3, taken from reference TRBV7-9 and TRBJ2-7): DTGVSQNPRHKITKRGQNVTFRCDPISEHNRLYWYRQTLGQGPEFLTYFQNEAQLEKSRLLSDRFSAERPKGSFSTLEIQRTEQGDSAMYLCASSHPEYEQYFGPGTRLTVT.